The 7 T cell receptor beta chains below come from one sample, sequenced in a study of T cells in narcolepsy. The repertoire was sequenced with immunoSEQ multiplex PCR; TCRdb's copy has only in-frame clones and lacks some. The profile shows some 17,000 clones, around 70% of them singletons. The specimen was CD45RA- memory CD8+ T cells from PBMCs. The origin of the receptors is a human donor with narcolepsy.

The CDR3 DNA follows: TGTGCCAGCAGCTTGGCCTCTAGTCAAGAGACCCAGTACTTC. Translating gives CASSLASSQETQYF. The chain uses TRBV5-6 and TRBJ2-5; D ambiguous. V dropped 0 bases and J dropped 2 bases, with 8 bases sitting between them. CDR3 size: 14 residues. Germline V lookup: CDR1 SGHDT, CDR2 YYEEEE.

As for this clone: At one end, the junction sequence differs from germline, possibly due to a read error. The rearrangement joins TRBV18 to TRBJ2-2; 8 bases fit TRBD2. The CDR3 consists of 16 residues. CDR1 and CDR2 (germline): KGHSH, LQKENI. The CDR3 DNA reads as TGTGCCAGCTCCCCACGGGGGGGAAGTATCACCGGGGAGCTGTTTTTT. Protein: CASSPRGGSITGELFF.

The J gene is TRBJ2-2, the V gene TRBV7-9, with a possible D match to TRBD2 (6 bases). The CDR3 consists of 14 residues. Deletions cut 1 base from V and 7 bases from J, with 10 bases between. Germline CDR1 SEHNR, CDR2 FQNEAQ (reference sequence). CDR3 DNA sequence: TGTGCCAGCAGCTTAGATGCGGGGCTCGGGGAGCTGTTTTTT. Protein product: CASSLDAGLGELFF.

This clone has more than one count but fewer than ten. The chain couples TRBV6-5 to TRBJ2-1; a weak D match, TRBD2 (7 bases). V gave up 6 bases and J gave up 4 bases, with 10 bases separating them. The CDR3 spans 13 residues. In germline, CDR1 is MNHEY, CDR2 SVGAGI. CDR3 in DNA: TGTGCCAGCAGCCGGGGGGCGTACAATGAGCAGTTCTTC. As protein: CASSRGAYNEQFF.

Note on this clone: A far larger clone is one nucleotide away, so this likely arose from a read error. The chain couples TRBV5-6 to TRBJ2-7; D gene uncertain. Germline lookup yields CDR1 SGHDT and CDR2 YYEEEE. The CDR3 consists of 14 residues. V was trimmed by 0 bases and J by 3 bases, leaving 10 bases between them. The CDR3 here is CASSLAGRNYEQYF. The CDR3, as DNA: TGTGCCAGCAGCTTGGCCGGGCGGAACTACGAGCAGTACTTC.

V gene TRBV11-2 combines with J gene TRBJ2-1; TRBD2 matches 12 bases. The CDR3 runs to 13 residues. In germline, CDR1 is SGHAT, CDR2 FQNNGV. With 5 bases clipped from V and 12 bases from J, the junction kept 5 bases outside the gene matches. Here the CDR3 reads CASSPETSGRQFF. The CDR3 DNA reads TGTGCCAGCAGCCCGGAGACTAGCGGGAGGCAGTTCTTC.

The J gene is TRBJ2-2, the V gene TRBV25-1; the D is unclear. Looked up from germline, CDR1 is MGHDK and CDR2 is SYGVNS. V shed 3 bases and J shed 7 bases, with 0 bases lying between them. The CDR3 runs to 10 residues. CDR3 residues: CASSDGELFF. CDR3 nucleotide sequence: TGTGCCAGCAGTGACGGGGAGCTGTTTTTT.